The clone carrying this T cell receptor beta chain has more than one count but fewer than ten. Its antigen is as yet unknown. The data originate from a study of post-analysis software for immune sequencing data. Study context: Relapsing-remitting, secondary progressive and progressive-relapsing forms of multiple sclerosis all featured among disease courses.

Deletions cut 0 bases from V and 2 bases from J, with 3 bases between. In germline, CDR1 is DFQATT, CDR2 SNEGSKA (reference sequence). The CDR3 totals 12 residues. Findings and caveats of the study: Compared with controls, patients had more of about 5 TRBV segments, including TRBV5-6, TRBV5-1 and TRBV20-1. Patients with multiple sclerosis recorded significantly lower normalized Chao1 diversity than controls, the study found.

Tagging with unique molecular identifiers was a feature of the TCR beta cDNA libraries. The source material, about 0.95 to 10 million T cells, gave rise to roughly 500,000 cDNA molecules. Each CDR3 protein gets one entry after TCRdb re-called the PCR reads with MiXCR. Among about 540,000 distinct CDR3 sequences, around 36% were seen once, and the ten largest hold approximately 6%. This clonotype was sampled from a girl aged 2-17 years with multiple sclerosis. The chain links TRBV20-1 to TRBJ2-3; D is uncertain. Sequenced input: blood. The CDR3 loop is CSAREVTDTQYF. Here the CDR3 DNA reads TGCAGTGCTAGAGAGGTCACAGATACGCAGTATTTT.